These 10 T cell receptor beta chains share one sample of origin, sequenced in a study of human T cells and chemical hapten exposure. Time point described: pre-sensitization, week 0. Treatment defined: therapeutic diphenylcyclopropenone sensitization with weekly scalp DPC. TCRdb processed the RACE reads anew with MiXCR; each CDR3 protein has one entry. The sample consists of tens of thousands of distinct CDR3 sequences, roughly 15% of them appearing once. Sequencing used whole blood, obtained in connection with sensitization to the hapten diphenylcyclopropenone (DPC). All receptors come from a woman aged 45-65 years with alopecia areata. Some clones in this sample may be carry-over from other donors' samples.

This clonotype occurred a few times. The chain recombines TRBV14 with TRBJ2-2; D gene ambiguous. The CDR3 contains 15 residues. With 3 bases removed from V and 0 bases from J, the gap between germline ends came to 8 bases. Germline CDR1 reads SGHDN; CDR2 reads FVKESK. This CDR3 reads CASSQQYANTGELFF. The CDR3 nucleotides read TGTGCCAGCAGCCAGCAGTACGCGAACACCGGGGAGCTGTTTTTT.

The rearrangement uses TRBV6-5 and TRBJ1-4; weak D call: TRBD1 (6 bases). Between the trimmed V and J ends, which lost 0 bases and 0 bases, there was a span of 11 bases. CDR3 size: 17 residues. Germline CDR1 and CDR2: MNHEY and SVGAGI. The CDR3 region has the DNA TGTGCCAGCAGTTACTCTCCAGGGGTCGCAACTAATGAAAAACTGTTTTTT. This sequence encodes CASSYSPGVATNEKLFF.

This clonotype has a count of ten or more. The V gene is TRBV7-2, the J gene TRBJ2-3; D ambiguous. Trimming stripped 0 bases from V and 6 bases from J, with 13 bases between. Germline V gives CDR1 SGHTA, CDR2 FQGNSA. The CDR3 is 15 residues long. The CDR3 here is CASSLADPARDTQYF. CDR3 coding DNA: TGTGCCAGCAGCTTAGCGGATCCCGCGAGGGATACGCAGTATTTT.

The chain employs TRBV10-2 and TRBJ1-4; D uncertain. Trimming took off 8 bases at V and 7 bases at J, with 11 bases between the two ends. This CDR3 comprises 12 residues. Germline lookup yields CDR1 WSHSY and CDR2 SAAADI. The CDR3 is CASPGDFEKLFF. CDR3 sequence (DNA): TGCGCCAGCCCTGGTGACTTTGAAAAACTGTTTTTT.

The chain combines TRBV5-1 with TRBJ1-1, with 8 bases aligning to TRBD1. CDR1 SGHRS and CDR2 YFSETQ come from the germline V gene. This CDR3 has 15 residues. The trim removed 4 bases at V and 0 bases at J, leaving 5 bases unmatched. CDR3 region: CASSIGTGLNTEAFF. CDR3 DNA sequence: TGCGCCAGCAGCATCGGGACAGGCCTGAACACTGAAGCTTTCTTT.

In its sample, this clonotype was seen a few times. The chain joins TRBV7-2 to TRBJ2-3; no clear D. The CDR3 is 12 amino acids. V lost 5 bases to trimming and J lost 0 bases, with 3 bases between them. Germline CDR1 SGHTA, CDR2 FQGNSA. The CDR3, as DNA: TGTGCCAGCAGCGAGAGCACAGATACGCAGTATTTT. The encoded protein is CASSESTDTQYF. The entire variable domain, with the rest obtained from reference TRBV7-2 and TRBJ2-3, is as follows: GAGVSQSPSNKVTEKGKDVELRCDPISGHTALYWYRQSLGQGLEFLIYFQGNSAPDKSGLPSDRFSAERTGGSVSTLTIQRTQQEDSAVYLCASSESTDTQYFGPGTRLTVL.

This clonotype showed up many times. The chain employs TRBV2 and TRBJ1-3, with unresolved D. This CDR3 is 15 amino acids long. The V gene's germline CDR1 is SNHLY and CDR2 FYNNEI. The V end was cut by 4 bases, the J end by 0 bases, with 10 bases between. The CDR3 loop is CASSVTASSGNTIYF. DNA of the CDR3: TGTGCCAGCAGTGTAACCGCTAGCTCTGGAAACACCATATATTTT. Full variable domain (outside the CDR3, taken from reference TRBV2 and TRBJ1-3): EPEVTQTPSHQVTQMGQEVILRCVPISNHLYFYWYRQILGQKVEFLVSFYNNEISEKSEIFDDQFSVERPDGSNFTLKIRSTKLEDSAMYFCASSVTASSGNTIYFGEGSWLTVV.

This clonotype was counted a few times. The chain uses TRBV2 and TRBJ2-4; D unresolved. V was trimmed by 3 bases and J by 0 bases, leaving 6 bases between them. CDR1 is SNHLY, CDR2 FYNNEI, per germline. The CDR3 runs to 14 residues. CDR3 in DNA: TGTGCCAGCAGTGATCTTCTAGCCAAAAACATTCAGTACTTC. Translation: CASSDLLAKNIQYF.

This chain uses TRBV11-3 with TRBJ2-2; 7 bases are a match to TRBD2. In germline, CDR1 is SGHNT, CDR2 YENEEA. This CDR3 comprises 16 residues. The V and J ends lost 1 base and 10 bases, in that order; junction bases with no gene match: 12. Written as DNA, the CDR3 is TGTGCCAGCAGCTTAGGGTCCGGCGGGAGTACGTTGGAGCTGTTTTTT. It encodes CASSLGSGGSTLELFF.

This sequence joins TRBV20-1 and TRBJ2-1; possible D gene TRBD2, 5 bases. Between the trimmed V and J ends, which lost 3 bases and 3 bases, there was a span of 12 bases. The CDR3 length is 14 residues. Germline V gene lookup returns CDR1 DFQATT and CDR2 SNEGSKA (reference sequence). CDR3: CSASRDSFYNEQFF. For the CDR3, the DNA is TGCAGTGCTAGTCGGGATTCCTTCTACAATGAGCAGTTCTTC.